A single sample gave rise to the 16 T cell receptor beta chains below, sequenced in a study of T-cell reconstitution after alpha-beta-depleted transplantation in children. Construction of the TCRbeta library involved unique molecular identifiers. A single record per CDR3 protein comes from TCRdb applying MiXCR to the PCR reads. The data hold hundreds of thousands of distinct CDR3 sequences, with approximately 9% observed a single time. The specimen comprised PBMCs from the stem cell graft donor, sampled from the stem cell graft. The source is a human donor who donated a stem cell graft to a child with acute lymphoblastic leukemia.

The gene calls are TRBV10-1 and TRBJ2-7; D gene unclear. This CDR3 is 14 amino acids long. Trimming stripped 2 bases from V and 4 bases from J, with 12 bases between. The germline CDR1 and CDR2 sequences are WNHNN and SYGVQD (reference sequence). This CDR3 is CASSENVRAYEQYF. The CDR3 DNA reads as TGCGCCAGCAGTGAGAATGTTAGGGCTTACGAGCAGTACTTC.

The CDR3, as DNA: TGTGCCAGCAGCCAACAACAGGGTGAGGAAGGCGAAAAACTGTTTTTT. This encodes CASSQQQGEEGEKLFF. This chain links TRBV7-9 with TRBJ1-4, with TRBD1 as a possible D gene (6 bases). Germline V gene lookup returns CDR1 SEHNR and CDR2 FQNEAQ (reference sequence). The CDR3 covers 16 residues. V was shortened by 5 bases and J by 8 bases, with 21 bases between the two germline ends.

This clonotype was seen only a few times. The genes are TRBV6-5 and TRBJ2-1, with D possibly being TRBD2 (6 bases). Trimming cost V 0 bases and J 14 bases, with 17 bases left between them. Looked up from germline, CDR1 is MNHEY and CDR2 is SVGAGI. CDR3 length: 14 amino acids. The CDR3 region has the DNA TGTGCCAGCAGTTACTCGGGCAGGGAGGCGGAAAAGTTCTTC. It translates to CASSYSGREAEKFF.

The V gene is TRBV20-1, the J gene TRBJ2-7; 7 bases fit TRBD1. There are 13 residues in the CDR3. J lost 0 bases, V lost 4 bases, and 3 bases had no gene match. Germline V gene data show CDR1 as DFQATT and CDR2 as SNEGSKA (reference sequence). CDR3 in amino acids: CSANRGNSYEQYF. The CDR3 DNA is TGCAGTGCTAACAGGGGCAACTCCTACGAGCAGTACTTC.

This clonotype was detected only a few times. The chain has TRBV6-5 and TRBJ1-1, with D possibly being TRBD1 (6 bases). The germline V gene has CDR1 MNHEY and CDR2 SVGAGI. The CDR3 consists of 14 residues. The V and J ends lost 7 bases and 4 bases respectively, with 16 bases between them. The CDR3 spells CASISTGWGTEAFF. DNA for the CDR3: TGTGCCAGCATTTCAACAGGGTGGGGCACTGAAGCTTTCTTT.

The chain has TRBV6-2 or TRBV6-3 and TRBJ2-7; D is uncertain. The CDR3 sequence is 13 residues long. Germline CDR1 MNHEY, CDR2 SVGEGT. V lost 10 bases, J lost 3 bases, and 16 bases lay in between. The CDR3: CATTISGGYEQYF. In DNA, the CDR3 is TGTGCCACCACTATATCGGGCGGCTACGAGCAGTACTTC.

This clonotype was picked up a small number of times. The chain is built from TRBV21-1 and TRBJ1-5; TRBD1, the table's D call, lacks a check against the DNA. TRBV21-1 represents a pseudogene. The CDR3 consists of 17 residues. This chain's CDR3 is CASSPPSGTGGGQPQHF. The CDR3 nucleotides read TGTGCCAGCAGCCCCCCATCGGGGACAGGGGGCGGCCAGCCCCAGCATTTT.

This sequence joins TRBV6-2 or TRBV6-3 and TRBJ1-1; D ambiguous. This CDR3 is built from 13 residues. The germline V and J ends were trimmed by 0 bases and 6 bases, with 8 bases remaining between them. Germline V CDR1 and CDR2: MNHEY, SVGEGT. The CDR3 loop is CASSYSGFPEAFF. The CDR3 DNA sequence: TGTGCCAGCAGTTACTCGGGATTCCCTGAAGCTTTCTTT.

This clonotype came up a few times. The chain recombines TRBV9 with TRBJ1-2; 9 bases agree with TRBD1. Germline trimming cut 0 bases from V and 6 bases from J; bases unmatched to any gene: 6. The length of the CDR3 is 15 residues. Germline V gene lookup returns CDR1 SGDLS and CDR2 YYNGEE. CDR3 amino acids: CASSVATGTGNGYTF. The CDR3 nucleotides read TGTGCCAGCAGCGTAGCTACTGGGACAGGGAATGGCTACACCTTC.

This clonotype showed up many times. This chain uses TRBV14 with TRBJ2-1; D may match TRBD1 or TRBD2 (5 bases each). V lost 5 bases and J 0 bases, leaving 14 bases between the germline ends. The CDR3 has 16 residues. Germline assignment: CDR1 SGHDN and CDR2 FVKESK. In DNA, the CDR3 is TGTGCCAGCAGCGGACCGGGACCGAGCTCCTACAATGAGCAGTTCTTC. It encodes CASSGPGPSSYNEQFF. The whole variable domain, remainder taken from reference TRBV14 and TRBJ2-1, is EAGVTQFPSHSVIEKGQTVTLRCDPISGHDNLYWYRRVMGKEIKFLLHFVKESKQDESGMPNNRFLAERTGGTYSTLKVQPAELEDSGVYFCASSGPGPSSYNEQFFGPGTRLTVL.

The chain is built from TRBV27 and TRBJ2-5; a possible D gene is TRBD2 (5 bases). This CDR3 comprises 15 residues. Germline V CDR1 and CDR2: MNHEY, SMNVEV (reference sequence). V was cut by 2 bases and J by 1 base, with 11 bases left in between. CDR3 sequence reads: CASSLNSGIQETQYF. In nucleotides, the CDR3 is TGTGCCAGCAGTTTAAATTCGGGGATCCAAGAGACCCAGTACTTC.

The DNA for the CDR3 is TGTGCCAGCAGCTTAACGGACCTGAACACTGAAGCTTTCTTT. Amino acid sequence: CASSLTDLNTEAFF. V is TRBV7-2 and J is TRBJ1-1; no clear D gene. This CDR3 is 14 amino acids long. V shed 2 bases and J shed 0 bases, with 7 bases lying between them. Germline CDR1 reads SGHTA; CDR2 reads FQGNSA.

CDR3 sequence reads: CASSLIRDGELFF. CDR3 sequence (DNA): TGCGCCAGCAGCTTGATCCGGGACGGGGAGCTGTTTTTT. The V and J genes are TRBV5-1 and TRBJ2-2; the D gene is possibly TRBD2 (5 bases). CDR3 length equals 13 residues. CDR1 is SGHRS, CDR2 YFSETQ, per germline. Trimming removed 1 base from V and 7 bases from J, with 8 bases in between.

In this sample, this clonotype turned up a few times. The rearrangement links TRBV7-9 to TRBJ2-5; D unclear. V lost 5 bases and J lost 5, with 15 bases in between. Germline-derived CDR1 and CDR2 are SEHNR and FQNEAQ (reference sequence). This CDR3 contains 14 residues. The CDR3 DNA reads TGTGCCAGCAGCCCTCTTGGGGTTCGGGAGACCCAGTACTTC. It codes for CASSPLGVRETQYF. Variable domain in full (rest from reference TRBV7-9 and TRBJ2-5): DTGVSQNPRHKITKRGQNVTFRCDPISEHNRLYWYRQTLGQGPEFLTYFQNEAQLEKSRLLSDRFSAERPKGSFSTLEIQRTEQGDSAMYLCASSPLGVRETQYFGPGTRLLVL.

This clonotype was picked up a small number of times. The V gene is TRBV7-9, the J gene TRBJ1-6; no definite D call. The CDR3 is 14 residues long. Germline assignment: CDR1 SEHNR and CDR2 FQNEAQ (reference sequence). V gave up 1 base and J gave up 8 bases, with 9 bases separating them. CDR3 bases: TGTGCCAGCAGCTTAGGGACTTTGCATTCACCCCTCCACTTT. This codes for CASSLGTLHSPLHF.

In this sample, this clonotype turned up many times. The chain links TRBV7-9 to TRBJ1-2; D is ambiguous. Germline-derived CDR1 and CDR2 are SEHNR and FQNEAQ (reference sequence). Deletions cut 2 bases from V and 3 bases from J, with 7 bases between. The CDR3 sequence is 13 residues long. CDR3 residues: CASSLSTDYGYTF. The CDR3 DNA reads as TGTGCCAGCAGCTTATCCACCGACTATGGCTACACCTTC.